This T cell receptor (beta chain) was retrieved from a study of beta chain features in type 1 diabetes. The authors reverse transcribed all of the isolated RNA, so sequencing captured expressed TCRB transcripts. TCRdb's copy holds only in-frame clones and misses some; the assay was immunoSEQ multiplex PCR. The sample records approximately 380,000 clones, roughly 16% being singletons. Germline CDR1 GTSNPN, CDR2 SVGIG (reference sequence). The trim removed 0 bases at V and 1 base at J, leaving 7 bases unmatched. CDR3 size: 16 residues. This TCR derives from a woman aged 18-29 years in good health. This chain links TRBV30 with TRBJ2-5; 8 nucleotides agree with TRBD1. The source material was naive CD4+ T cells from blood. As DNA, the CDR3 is TGTGCCTGGAGTGTACTAACTGGACAGGGCCAAGAGACCCAGTACTTC. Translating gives CAWSVLTGQGQETQYF.